These T cell receptor beta chains were read from a single sample in a study of beta chain features in type 1 diabetes. Sequencing was performed with immunoSEQ multiplex PCR; in TCRdb, only in-frame clones are kept and a portion is missing. The top ten hold 0.02% to 0.025% of the sample, which has fewer than 900,000 clones, roughly 17% seen once. The sample consisted of naive CD4+ T cells from blood. The receptors come from a woman younger than 30 in good health. Each CDR3 is given with its conserved first and last residue. D genes are given only for firm matches. Size is omitted from some rows. Given values are once, few, many or a class for expanded clones.

TRBJ2-1,.,TRBV15,.,CATSDPYREALNEQFF,TGTGCCACCAGCGATCCATACAGGGAGGCCCTCAATGAGCAGTTCTTC
TRBJ1-1,.,TRBV4-3,.,CASSQEGDAAFF,TGCGCCAGCAGCCAAGAGGGGGACGCGGCTTTCTTT
TRBJ2-3,few,TRBV29-1,TRBD2,CSVVRTSGNSDTQYF,TGCAGCGTCGTTAGGACTAGCGGGAATTCAGATACGCAGTATTTT
TRBJ2-5,few,TRBV7-2,TRBD2,CASSFRSGRAGWETQYF,TGTGCCAGCAGCTTCCGTAGCGGGAGGGCCGGTTGGGAGACCCAGTACTTC
TRBJ2-1,.,TRBV10-2,TRBD2,CASRLAGGNEQFF,TGCGCCAGCAGATTAGCGGGGGGGAATGAGCAGTTCTTC
TRBJ2-6,few,TRBV6-1,.,CASSGVVSGANVLTF,TGTGCCAGCAGTGGAGTAGTTTCTGGGGCCAACGTCCTGACTTTC
TRBJ1-2,few,TRBV5-4,.,CASSLEAANYGYTF,TGTGCCAGCAGCTTGGAGGCGGCTAACTATGGCTACACCTTC
TRBJ2-1,.,TRBV28,TRBD2,CASSLFAGDRNEQFF,TGTGCCAGCAGTTTGTTTGCGGGAGACCGCAATGAGCAGTTCTTC
TRBJ1-1,once,TRBV28,.,CASSFLLTEAFF,TGTGCCAGCAGTTTTCTTCTCACTGAAGCTTTCTTT
TRBJ1-5,few,TRBV6-5,.,CASRGAGRNQPQHF,TGTGCCAGCAGGGGAGCAGGGAGAAATCAGCCCCAGCATTTT
TRBJ1-5,.,TRBV7-9,TRBD1,CASSLGPGQATNQPQHF,TGTGCCAGCAGCTTAGGTCCTGGACAGGCTACCAATCAGCCCCAGCATTTT
TRBJ2-2,few,TRBV7-2,.,CASSLALVGGRLSGELFF,TGTGCCAGCAGCTTAGCGCTAGTCGGGGGGCGGCTATCCGGGGAGCTGTTTTTT
TRBJ1-1,few,TRBV15,.,CATSSRTSNTEAFF,TGTGCCACCAGCTCAAGAACGAGTAACACTGAAGCTTTCTTT
TRBJ1-2,few,TRBV18,.,CASSQTTGPYGYTF,TGTGCCAGCTCACAAACGACAGGACCTTATGGCTACACCTTC
TRBJ2-3,few,TRBV9,TRBD1,CASSVGTGSTDTQYF,TGTGCCAGCAGCGTTGGGACAGGGTCAACAGATACGCAGTATTTT
TRBJ2-1,.,TRBV14,.,CASSQDERENGQFF,TGTGCCAGCAGCCAAGACGAGAGGGAAAACGGGCAGTTCTTC
TRBJ1-1,few,TRBV7-9,.,CASSLVQGKITEAFF,TGTGCCAGCAGCTTAGTTCAGGGAAAGATCACTGAAGCTTTCTTT
TRBJ2-7,few,TRBV2,.,CASRGAAGYEQYF,TGTGCCAGCAGGGGTGCGGCGGGATACGAGCAGTACTTC
TRBJ2-3,few,TRBV7-8,.,CASSLVVDTQYF,TGTGCCAGCAGCTTGGTCGTGGATACGCAGTATTTT
TRBJ2-6,.,TRBV10-3,TRBD1,CATGTVFSGANVLTF,TGTGCCACAGGGACAGTGTTCTCTGGGGCCAACGTCCTGACTTTC
TRBJ2-2,few,TRBV14,.,CASSQDFGLSPTGELFF,TGTGCCAGCAGCCAAGATTTTGGCCTGTCCCCCACCGGGGAGCTGTTTTTT
TRBJ2-5,few,TRBV7-2,.,CASSPLELIGTQYF,TGTGCCAGCAGCCCTCTAGAGTTAATCGGGACCCAGTACTTC
TRBJ2-6,.,TRBV12-2,.,CASRPSGVSGANVLTF,TGTGCAAGTCGCCCCTCAGGGGTTTCTGGGGCCAACGTCCTGACTTTC
TRBJ2-1,.,TRBV6-5,TRBD2,CASSRSGSSYNEQFF,TGTGCCAGCAGTAGGAGCGGGAGTTCCTACAATGAGCAGTTCTTC
TRBJ2-2,few,TRBV9,.,CASSGVGRELFF,TGTGCCAGCAGCGGAGTGGGTCGGGAGCTGTTTTTT